These T cell receptor beta chains were read from a single sample in a study of cytomegalovirus exposure and HLA in healthy donors. Produced via immunoSEQ multiplex PCR; TCRdb's table is partial and in-frame only. The sample yields over 200,000 clones, 70% seen once. Sequencing was carried out using PBMCs. These receptors were obtained from a man aged 40-49 years in good health and CMV-seropositive. Each CDR3 is given with its conserved first and last residue. A D gene is named only where the DNA matches it firmly. Clone size, where shown, is once, few, many, or a class for clones that have expanded.

D: .
J: TRBJ2-5
V: TRBV19
size: .
DNA: TGTGCCAGTAGTGGAAGGGGGGGACGGGAGACCCAGTACTTC
CDR3: CASSGRGGRETQYF

D: TRBD1
J: TRBJ1-2
V: TRBV6-1
size: .
DNA: TGTGCCAGCAGTTATTCGACAGGGGGCGATGGCTACACCTTC
CDR3: CASSYSTGGDGYTF

D: .
J: TRBJ2-1
V: TRBV19
size: .
DNA: TGTGCCAGTAGTATCCTGGCCAATGAGCAGTTCTTC
CDR3: CASSILANEQFF

D: TRBD1
J: TRBJ1-1
V: TRBV15
size: .
DNA: TGTGCCACCAGCAGATCCCGGGACAGGGCCACTGAAGCTTTCTTT
CDR3: CATSRSRDRATEAFF

D: .
J: TRBJ1-4
V: TRBV11-3
size: few
DNA: TGTGCCAGCAGCTTAGGAAGGGGTGGACACGAAAAACTGTTTTTT
CDR3: CASSLGRGGHEKLFF

D: TRBD1
J: TRBJ2-7
V: TRBV28
size: .
DNA: TGTGCCAGCAGTGGATCCGGGACAGGGGGCGAGCAGTACTTC
CDR3: CASSGSGTGGEQYF

D: .
J: TRBJ1-1
V: TRBV18
size: few
DNA: TGTGCCAGCTCACCACAACAGGGATCGGACACTGAAGCTTTCTTT
CDR3: CASSPQQGSDTEAFF

D: .
J: TRBJ2-5
V: TRBV2
size: .
DNA: TGTGCCATCCTGAGGGAGACCCAGTACTTC
CDR3: CAILRETQYF

D: TRBD1
J: TRBJ2-3
V: TRBV25-1
size: .
DNA: TGTGCCAGCAGTGAATATCTAGGGACAGGAGGCACAGATACGCAGTATTTT
CDR3: CASSEYLGTGGTDTQYF

D: TRBD1
J: TRBJ1-5
V: TRBV19
size: .
DNA: TGTGCCAGTACTCAGGGGGGTGTACAGCCCCAGCATTTT
CDR3: CASTQGGVQPQHF

D: TRBD2
J: TRBJ2-3
V: TRBV7-6
size: .
DNA: TGTGCCAGCAGCCCGGCGCGAGCGGGGCTAAGCACAGATACGCAGTATTTT
CDR3: CASSPARAGLSTDTQYF

D: TRBD2
J: TRBJ2-7
V: TRBV19
size: .
DNA: TGTGCCAGTAGTATTCGGGCTAGCGGGGGCTACGAGCAGTACTTC
CDR3: CASSIRASGGYEQYF

D: TRBD1
J: TRBJ2-2
V: TRBV7-9
size: .
DNA: TGTGCCAGCAGCGCCGGGACAGGGACCACCGGGGAGCTGTTTTTT
CDR3: CASSAGTGTTGELFF

D: TRBD1
J: TRBJ1-1
V: TRBV10-3
size: .
DNA: TGTGCCACGGGAAAGGACAGGGGTTGGGACGCTGAAGCTTTCTTT
CDR3: CATGKDRGWDAEAFF

D: .
J: TRBJ2-1
V: TRBV5-1
size: .
DNA: TGCGCCAGCAGCTTGGAAGGTTGGGGCGAGCAGTTCTTC
CDR3: CASSLEGWGEQFF

D: .
J: TRBJ2-5
V: TRBV7-9
size: .
DNA: TGTTCCAGCAGCTTAGAGGCCCGGGGATTGCAAGAGACCCAGTACTTC
CDR3: CSSSLEARGLQETQYF

D: .
J: TRBJ1-5
V: TRBV19
size: .
DNA: TGTGCCAGTAGTATGGGGGGTTATCAGCCCCAGCATTTT
CDR3: CASSMGGYQPQHF

D: .
J: TRBJ2-7
V: TRBV5-1
size: .
DNA: TGCGCCAGCAGCTTCCAGGGTAACTACGAGCAGTACTTC
CDR3: CASSFQGNYEQYF

D: .
J: TRBJ1-3
V: TRBV6-1
size: .
DNA: TGTGCCAGCAGTGAAGCCCCAGGAGGACCTGGAAACACCATATATTTT
CDR3: CASSEAPGGPGNTIYF

D: .
J: TRBJ1-3
V: TRBV6-6
size: .
DNA: TGTGCCAGCAGGCTAGGGGGAATCACAGACACCATATATTTT
CDR3: CASRLGGITDTIYF

D: .
J: TRBJ2-1
V: TRBV7-8
size: .
DNA: TGTGCCAGCAGCTTATTGTCTTCACGGGAGCAGTTCTTC
CDR3: CASSLLSSREQFF

D: .
J: TRBJ1-5
V: TRBV6-1
size: .
DNA: TGTGCCAGCAACGGGGCAGCGGGTCTAGAGCCCCAGCATTTT
CDR3: CASNGAAGLEPQHF

D: .
J: TRBJ1-6
V: TRBV19
size: .
DNA: TGTGCCAGTGGAGAACAGGGACCGGGGACACCCCTCCACTTT
CDR3: CASGEQGPGTPLHF

D: .
J: TRBJ2-7
V: TRBV19
size: .
DNA: TGTGCCAGTAGTATAGACCCACTCCCGCCGCTCGAGCAGTACTTC
CDR3: CASSIDPLPPLEQYF

D: .
J: TRBJ2-7
V: TRBV6-1
size: .
DNA: TGTGCCAGCAGTCCTAGCCCAAAATACGAGCAGTACTTC
CDR3: CASSPSPKYEQYF

D: .
J: TRBJ1-1
V: TRBV4-3
size: few
DNA: TGCGCCAGCAGCCAAGATAGCAGTATGAACACTGAAGCTTTCTTT
CDR3: CASSQDSSMNTEAFF

D: .
J: TRBJ2-1
V: TRBV5-4
size: few
DNA: TGTGCCAGCAGCTTTTTGGGGGCGCAGGATGAGCAGTTCTTC
CDR3: CASSFLGAQDEQFF

D: .
J: TRBJ1-1
V: TRBV7-9
size: .
DNA: TGTGCCAGCAGCTTAGGGTGGGGGGGGAACACTGAAGCTTTCTTT
CDR3: CASSLGWGGNTEAFF

D: .
J: TRBJ1-2
V: TRBV6-1
size: .
DNA: TGTGCCAGCAGTTGGGGGCAGAACTATGGCTACACCTTC
CDR3: CASSWGQNYGYTF

D: TRBD1
J: TRBJ2-7
V: TRBV5-1
size: .
DNA: TGCGCCAGCAGCTTATCTCTTGGACAGGGTAGGAACGAGCAGTACTTC
CDR3: CASSLSLGQGRNEQYF

D: .
J: TRBJ2-6
V: TRBV27
size: once
DNA: TGTGCGGCCGGGGCCAACGTCCTGACTTTC
CDR3: CAAGANVLTF

D: .
J: TRBJ2-7
V: TRBV6-5
size: .
DNA: TGTGCCAGCAGTTACTCCGGCAGGGGTTCTGACTACGAGCAGTACTTC
CDR3: CASSYSGRGSDYEQYF

D: TRBD1
J: TRBJ2-7
V: TRBV6-1
size: .
DNA: TGTGCCAGCAAACTGCAGGGGGTTGGGGAGCAGTACTTC
CDR3: CASKLQGVGEQYF

D: .
J: TRBJ2-7
V: TRBV6-5
size: once
DNA: TGTGCCAGCACCGCAAGTGGGGCGAGCTCCTACGAGCAGTACTTC
CDR3: CASTASGASSYEQYF

D: .
J: TRBJ1-6
V: TRBV6-5
size: once
DNA: TGTGCCAGCAGGCCTTGGGGGGATGGCCCACCCCTCCACTTT
CDR3: CASRPWGDGPPLHF

D: .
J: TRBJ2-1
V: TRBV7-9
size: .
DNA: TGTGCCAGCAGTCAGACAAACAATGAGCAGTTCTTC
CDR3: CASSQTNNEQFF

D: .
J: TRBJ1-5
V: TRBV12-2
size: .
DNA: TGTGCAAGTCGCTTAATTTCAGGGGGCGAAGAGAGCAATCAGCCCCAGCATTTT
CDR3: CASRLISGGEESNQPQHF

D: TRBD1
J: TRBJ1-5
V: TRBV4-3
size: .
DNA: TGCGCCAGCAGCCAAGATGTCGGGACAGGGGATCAGCCCCAGCATTTT
CDR3: CASSQDVGTGDQPQHF

D: TRBD2
J: TRBJ2-3
V: TRBV11-3
size: .
DNA: TGTGCCAGCAGCCCAGGGACTAGCGGGGATGCAGATACGCAGTATTTT
CDR3: CASSPGTSGDADTQYF

D: TRBD2
J: TRBJ2-3
V: TRBV5-4
size: .
DNA: TGTGCCAGCAGCACCGCGCGGGATAGCGGGGGTTCCACAGATACGCAGTATTTT
CDR3: CASSTARDSGGSTDTQYF

D: TRBD1
J: TRBJ1-2
V: TRBV9
size: .
DNA: TGTGCCAGCTCCCGTGAGGCACAGGGGAACTATGGCTACACCTTC
CDR3: CASSREAQGNYGYTF

D: TRBD1
J: TRBJ1-1
V: TRBV5-6
size: few
DNA: TGTGCCAGCAGAGGGACAGGGATCGCTGAAGCTTTCTTT
CDR3: CASRGTGIAEAFF

D: TRBD1
J: TRBJ1-5
V: TRBV5-1
size: .
DNA: TGCGCCAGCAGCTTGGAGGGACAGGAGAATCAGCCCCAGCATTTT
CDR3: CASSLEGQENQPQHF

D: TRBD1
J: TRBJ1-2
V: TRBV5-8
size: .
DNA: TGTGCCAGCATCCCGGACAGGGCGACCTATGGCTACACCTTC
CDR3: CASIPDRATYGYTF

D: .
J: TRBJ2-5
V: TRBV27
size: .
DNA: TGTGCCAGCAGTCCCGTCGACACGTACCAAGAGACCCAGTACTTC
CDR3: CASSPVDTYQETQYF

D: .
J: TRBJ1-2
V: TRBV7-8
size: few
DNA: TGTGCCAGCAGCTCGGGTATTAACTATGGCTACACCTTC
CDR3: CASSSGINYGYTF

D: TRBD1
J: TRBJ1-3
V: TRBV5-1
size: .
DNA: TGCGCCAGCAGCCGAGGACAGGGCCCAAACACCATATATTTT
CDR3: CASSRGQGPNTIYF

D: .
J: TRBJ2-3
V: TRBV2
size: .
DNA: TGTGCCAGCAGTGACGGGGGTTTGGGGGATACGCAGTATTTT
CDR3: CASSDGGLGDTQYF

D: TRBD1
J: TRBJ1-5
V: TRBV19
size: .
DNA: TGTGCCAGTAGTATGCTGCACAGGGGATATCAGCCCCAGCATTTT
CDR3: CASSMLHRGYQPQHF

D: .
J: TRBJ1-2
V: TRBV2
size: .
DNA: TGTGCCAGCAGTGTGGTCTACAACTATGGCTACACCTTC
CDR3: CASSVVYNYGYTF

D: TRBD2
J: TRBJ2-2
V: TRBV4-3
size: .
DNA: TGCGCCAGCAGCCAAGGCCCAGCGGGGGAGTACACCGGGGAGCTGTTTTTT
CDR3: CASSQGPAGEYTGELFF

D: TRBD1
J: TRBJ2-7
V: TRBV2
size: .
DNA: TGTGCCAGCGGAAAAGGACAGGGGGTCTACGAGCAGTACTTC
CDR3: CASGKGQGVYEQYF

D: .
J: TRBJ1-5
V: TRBV7-6
size: .
DNA: TGTGCCGTATCAAACAGGGAAAATCAGCCCCAGCATTTT
CDR3: CAVSNRENQPQHF

D: .
J: TRBJ1-1
V: TRBV4-1
size: .
DNA: TGCGCCAGCAGCCACCGAACAGGGAACTCGAACACTGAAGCTTTCTTT
CDR3: CASSHRTGNSNTEAFF

D: TRBD2
J: TRBJ2-7
V: TRBV5-6
size: .
DNA: TGTGCCAGCAGCTTGGGGCAGACTAGCGGGGGGGCTTACGAGCAGTACTTC
CDR3: CASSLGQTSGGAYEQYF

D: .
J: TRBJ1-2
V: TRBV6-5
size: few
DNA: TGTGCCAGCAGTTACTCCCCAGGGGATGGCTACACCTTC
CDR3: CASSYSPGDGYTF

D: .
J: TRBJ2-2
V: TRBV6-1
size: once
DNA: TGTGCCAGCAGTGACGGGGACACCGGGGAGCTGTTTTTT
CDR3: CASSDGDTGELFF

D: .
J: TRBJ2-7
V: TRBV6-5
size: .
DNA: TGTGCCAGTAGTTACTCGAGGGAAGGGTACGAGCAGTACTTC
CDR3: CASSYSREGYEQYF

D: .
J: TRBJ1-2
V: TRBV5-1
size: .
DNA: TGCGCCAGCAGCCCCGAGGGGGGGGCAAATGGCTACACCTTC
CDR3: CASSPEGGANGYTF